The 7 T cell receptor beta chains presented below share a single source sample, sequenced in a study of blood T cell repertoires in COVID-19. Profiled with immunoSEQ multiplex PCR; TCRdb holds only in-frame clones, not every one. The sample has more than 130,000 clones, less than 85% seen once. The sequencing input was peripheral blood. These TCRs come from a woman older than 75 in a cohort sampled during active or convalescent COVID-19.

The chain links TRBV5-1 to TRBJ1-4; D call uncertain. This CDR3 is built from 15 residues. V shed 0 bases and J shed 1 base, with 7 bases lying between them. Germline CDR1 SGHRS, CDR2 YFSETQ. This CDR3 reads CASSLDLRTNEKLFF. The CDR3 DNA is TGCGCCAGCAGCTTGGACTTGAGAACTAATGAAAAACTGTTTTTT.

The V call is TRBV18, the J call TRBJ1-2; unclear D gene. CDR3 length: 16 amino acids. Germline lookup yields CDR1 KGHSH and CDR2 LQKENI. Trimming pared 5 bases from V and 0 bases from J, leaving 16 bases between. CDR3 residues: CASSSYRRGANYGYTF. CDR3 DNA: TGTGCCAGCTCATCCTATAGACGGGGAGCTAACTATGGCTACACCTTC.

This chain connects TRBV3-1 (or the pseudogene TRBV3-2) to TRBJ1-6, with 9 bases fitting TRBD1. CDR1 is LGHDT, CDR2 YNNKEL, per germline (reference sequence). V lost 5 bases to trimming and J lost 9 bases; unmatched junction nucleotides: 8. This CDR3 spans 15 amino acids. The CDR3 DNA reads TGTGCCAGCAGCTCAATGACAGGGGGTGGTTCACCCCTCCACTTT. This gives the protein CASSSMTGGGSPLHF.

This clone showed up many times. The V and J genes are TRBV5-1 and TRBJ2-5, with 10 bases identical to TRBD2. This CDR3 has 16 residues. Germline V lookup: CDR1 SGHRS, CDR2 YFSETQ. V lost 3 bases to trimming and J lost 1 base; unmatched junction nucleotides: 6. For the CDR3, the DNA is TGCGCCAGCAGCTCCGGGACTAGCGCTTTCCAAGAGACCCAGTACTTC. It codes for CASSSGTSAFQETQYF.

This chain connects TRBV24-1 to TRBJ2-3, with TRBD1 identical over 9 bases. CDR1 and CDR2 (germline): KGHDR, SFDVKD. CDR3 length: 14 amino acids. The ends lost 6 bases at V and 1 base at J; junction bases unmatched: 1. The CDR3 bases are TGTGCCACCAGTAGGACAGGGGGCACAGATACGCAGTATTTT. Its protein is CATSRTGGTDTQYF.

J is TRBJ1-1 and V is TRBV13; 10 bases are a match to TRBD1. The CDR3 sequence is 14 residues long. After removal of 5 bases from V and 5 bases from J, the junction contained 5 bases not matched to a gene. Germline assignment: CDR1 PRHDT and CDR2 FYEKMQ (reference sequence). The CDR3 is CASSEGQGGTEAFF. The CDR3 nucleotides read TGTGCCAGCAGCGAAGGACAGGGGGGAACTGAAGCTTTCTTT.

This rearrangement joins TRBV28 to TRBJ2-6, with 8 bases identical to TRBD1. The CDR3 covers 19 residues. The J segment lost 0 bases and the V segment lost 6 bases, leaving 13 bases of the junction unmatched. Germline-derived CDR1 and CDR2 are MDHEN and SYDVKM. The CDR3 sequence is CASRPSGTGRYSGANVLTF. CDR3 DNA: TGTGCCAGCAGACCAAGTGGGACAGGACGATACTCTGGGGCCAACGTCCTGACTTTC.